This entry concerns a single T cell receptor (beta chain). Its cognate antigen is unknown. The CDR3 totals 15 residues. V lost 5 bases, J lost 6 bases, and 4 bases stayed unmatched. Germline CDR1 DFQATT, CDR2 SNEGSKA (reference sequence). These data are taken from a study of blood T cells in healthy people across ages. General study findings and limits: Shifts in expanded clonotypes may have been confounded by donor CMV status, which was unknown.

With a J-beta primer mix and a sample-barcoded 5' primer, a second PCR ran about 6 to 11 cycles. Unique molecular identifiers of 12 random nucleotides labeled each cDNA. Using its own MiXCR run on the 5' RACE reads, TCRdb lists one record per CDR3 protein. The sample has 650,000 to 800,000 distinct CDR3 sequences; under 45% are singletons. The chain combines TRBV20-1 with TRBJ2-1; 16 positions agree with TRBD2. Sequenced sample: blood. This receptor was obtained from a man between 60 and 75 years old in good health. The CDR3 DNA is TGCAGTGCTCTCGGGACTAGCGGGGGGGTCAATGAGCAGTTCTTC. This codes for CSALGTSGGVNEQFF.